These T cell receptor beta chains were read from a single sample in a study of response to subunit inactivated influenza vaccine. Via MiXCR, TCRdb re-called the RT-PCR reads, giving one row per CDR3 protein. The sample holds around 530,000 distinct CDR3 sequences; 15% to 20% are singletons and the top ten take 3%. The sample here was CD4+ T cells sorted from PBMCs, taken roughly 24 months after vaccination. These receptors came from a man between 50 and 70 years old who received an inactivated influenza vaccine. CDR3s include the opening cysteine and the closing phenylalanine or tryptophan. Each record gives: J gene, V gene, D gene, clone size, CDR3 DNA, CDR3 protein. A D gene is named only where the DNA matches it firmly. Where a row states a size, it is once, few, many or the class of an expanded clone; other rows omit it.

J: TRBJ2-7; V: TRBV29-1; D: NA; size: many; DNA: TGCAGCGTGGGAACCTACGAGCAGTACTTC; CDR3: CSVGTYEQYF
J: TRBJ2-5; V: TRBV15; D: TRBD2; size: many; DNA: TGTGCCACCAGCCGTACTAGCGGAACTCAAGAGACCCAGTACTTC; CDR3: CATSRTSGTQETQYF
J: TRBJ2-3; V: TRBV25-1; D: NA; size: NA; DNA: TGTGCCAGCGGGACCCCCGGGGCGGATACGCAGTATTTT; CDR3: CASGTPGADTQYF
J: TRBJ2-2; V: TRBV11-2; D: TRBD2; size: NA; DNA: TGTGCCAGCAGCCAGACTAGCGGGGGGAACACCGGGGAGCTGTTTTTT; CDR3: CASSQTSGGNTGELFF
J: TRBJ1-1; V: TRBV7-2; D: TRBD1; size: few; DNA: TGTGCCAGCAGCTTAAGACAGGGGGTCTCTGAAGCTTTCTTT; CDR3: CASSLRQGVSEAFF
J: TRBJ1-1; V: TRBV4-3; D: TRBD1; size: NA; DNA: TGCGCCAGCAGCCAAGATTGGGGGACAGGGGACCGGAACACTGAAGCTTTCTTT; CDR3: CASSQDWGTGDRNTEAFF
J: TRBJ2-7; V: TRBV27; D: NA; size: few; DNA: TGTGCCAGCAGTTTGCGGGGACCCGGGACAAGGTACGAGCAGTACTTC; CDR3: CASSLRGPGTRYEQYF
J: TRBJ2-7; V: TRBV11-3; D: NA; size: many; DNA: TGTGCCAGCAGCCCCGGGGGTGGATCCTACGAGCAGTACTTC; CDR3: CASSPGGGSYEQYF
J: TRBJ2-7; V: TRBV29-1; D: NA; size: few; DNA: TGCAGCGTTGAAGATCGGGGGGCTTCGCTTCGCGAGCAGTACTTC; CDR3: CSVEDRGASLREQYF
J: TRBJ2-7; V: TRBV27; D: NA; size: NA; DNA: TGTGCCAGCAGTTTAGGCGCGCGCACAGCTTCCTACGAGCAGTACTTC; CDR3: CASSLGARTASYEQYF
J: TRBJ1-6; V: TRBV20-1; D: NA; size: NA; DNA: TGCAGTGCTCCCGGGACGCCCAATTCACCCCTCCACTTT; CDR3: CSAPGTPNSPLHF
J: TRBJ2-7; V: TRBV6-2/TRBV6-3; D: NA; size: NA; DNA: TGTGCCAGCAGCACGCTGGGAGGCCCCACCTTCTCCTACGAGCAGTACTTC; CDR3: CASSTLGGPTFSYEQYF
J: TRBJ2-1; V: TRBV4-3; D: NA; size: many; DNA: TGCGCCAGCAGCCAAGATTCAGCCCAAGGGGGGGCCGGGCGGCAGTTCTTC; CDR3: CASSQDSAQGGAGRQFF
J: TRBJ1-6; V: TRBV4-3; D: NA; size: NA; DNA: TGCGCCAGCAGCCAGGCGTTAACCTATAATTCACCCCTCCACTTT; CDR3: CASSQALTYNSPLHF
J: TRBJ2-1; V: TRBV6-2/TRBV6-3; D: NA; size: NA; DNA: TGTGCCAGCAGCTGGGTCCTTAACAATGAGCAGTTCTTC; CDR3: CASSWVLNNEQFF
J: TRBJ2-2; V: TRBV7-9; D: TRBD2; size: NA; DNA: TGTGCCAGCAGCTTAGAGGGGACTAGCACCGGGGAGCTGTTTTTT; CDR3: CASSLEGTSTGELFF
J: TRBJ2-2; V: TRBV12-3/TRBV12-4; D: NA; size: many; DNA: TGTGCCAGCAGTCAAACAGGGAACACCGGGGAGCTGTTTTTT; CDR3: CASSQTGNTGELFF
J: TRBJ2-3; V: TRBV18; D: NA; size: few; DNA: TGTGCCAGCTCACCAAGCAGGTCCCCCCCAGATACGCAGTATTTT; CDR3: CASSPSRSPPDTQYF
J: TRBJ2-3; V: TRBV3-1; D: NA; size: few; DNA: TGTGCCAGCAGCCAAGTTGGGATTAGCACAGATACGCAGTATTTT; CDR3: CASSQVGISTDTQYF
J: TRBJ2-3; V: TRBV29-1; D: NA; size: few; DNA: TGCAGCGTGAGCACAGATACGCAGTATTTT; CDR3: CSVSTDTQYF
J: TRBJ2-2; V: TRBV10-3; D: TRBD1; size: NA; DNA: TGTGCCATCAGTGATAGAACAGGGGGCACCGGGGAGCTGTTTTTT; CDR3: CAISDRTGGTGELFF
J: TRBJ2-1; V: TRBV18; D: TRBD1; size: NA; DNA: TGTGCCAGCTCACAACCGGGACAGGGGGCATACAATGAGCAGTTCTTC; CDR3: CASSQPGQGAYNEQFF
J: TRBJ1-2; V: TRBV7-2; D: NA; size: few; DNA: TGTGCCAGCAGCCTAAATCAGGAGGACCGATACACCTTC; CDR3: CASSLNQEDRYTF
J: TRBJ1-1; V: TRBV6-5; D: NA; size: few; DNA: TGTGCCAGCAGTTATTCGGGGGGCGTGAACACTGAAGCTTTCTTT; CDR3: CASSYSGGVNTEAFF